This TCR beta chain was sequenced during a study of neurological immune-mediated disorders. Study results and limitations: HTLV-1-associated myelopathy had the most TCR clonal expansion, whereas multiple sclerosis had the least (lower than in healthy controls).

The method for making cDNA was 5'RACE, and it used 10-nucleotide random UMIs. Every sequencing run produced over 190 million TCR-beta sequences, and the sequences from any one run covered 15-18 subjects. TCRdb re-called the 5' RACE reads with MiXCR, one entry per CDR3 protein. The sample includes some 47,000 distinct CDR3 sequences, under 6.5% seen only once; the top ten take around 0.57%. The V segment lost 2 bases and the J segment 0 bases; nucleotides outside the gene matches: 3. CDR3 length: 16 residues. Input was about a million sorted T cells, either CD4+ or CD8+. This clonotype was seen at least ten times. Its target is unknown.

The chain employs TRBV12-3 or TRBV12-4 and TRBJ2-2; 7 nucleotides align to TRBD1. The receptor was isolated from a woman aged 40 to 50 in good health. The sample was CD4+ T cells from blood. CDR3 amino acids: CASSLRGGTNTGELFF. CDR3 nucleotides: TGTGCCAGCAGTTTACGAGGGGGCACGAACACCGGGGAGCTGTTTTTT.